Sequencing of this TCR beta chain was carried out in a study of a mutant IDH1 vaccine in newly diagnosed glioma. Background on the study: Beforehand, treatment had been radiotherapy, temozolomide, or both; the majority received both.

Time point specified: week 11, during vaccination. A 20-mer mutant IDH1 peptide at 300 ug was injected subcutaneously with topical imiquimod. This clone has only one observation. Its antigen is not identified. Trimming stripped 2 bases from V and 10 bases from J, with 14 bases between. The length of the CDR3 is 13 residues. The V gene's germline CDR1 is SGHDN and CDR2 FVKESK. The repertoire was sequenced with immunoSEQ multiplex PCR; TCRdb's copy has only in-frame clones and lacks some. The repertoire holds around 60,000 clones, with approximately 84% as singletons. Overall study findings and caveats: Pseudoprogression apparently lacked any relation to changes in top peripheral T cell clonotypes.

The sample was PBMCs, taken from a glioma patient whose treatment included an IDH1 peptide vaccine. This receptor was taken from a woman in her forties or fifties with glioma. V gene TRBV14 combines with J gene TRBJ1-1; the D is unclear. The CDR3 loop reads CASSQRVRLVAFF. Written as DNA, the CDR3 is TGTGCCAGCAGCCAAAGGGTCCGGCTGGTAGCTTTCTTT.